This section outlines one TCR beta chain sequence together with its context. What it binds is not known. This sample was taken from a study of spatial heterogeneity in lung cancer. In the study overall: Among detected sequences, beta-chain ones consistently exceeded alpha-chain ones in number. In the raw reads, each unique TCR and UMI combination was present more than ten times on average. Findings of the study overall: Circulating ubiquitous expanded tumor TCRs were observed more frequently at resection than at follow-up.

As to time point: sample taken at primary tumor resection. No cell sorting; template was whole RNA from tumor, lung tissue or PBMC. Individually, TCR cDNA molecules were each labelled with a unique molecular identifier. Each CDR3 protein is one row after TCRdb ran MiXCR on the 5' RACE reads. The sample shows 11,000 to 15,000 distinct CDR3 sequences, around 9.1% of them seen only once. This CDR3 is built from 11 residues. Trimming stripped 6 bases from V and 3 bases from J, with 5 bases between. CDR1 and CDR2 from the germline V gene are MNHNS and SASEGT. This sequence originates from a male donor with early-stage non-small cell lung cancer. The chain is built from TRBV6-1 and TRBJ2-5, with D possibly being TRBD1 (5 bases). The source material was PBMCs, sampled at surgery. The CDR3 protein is CASRGEETQYF. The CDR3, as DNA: TGTGCCAGCAGAGGGGAAGAGACCCAGTACTTC.